This T cell receptor (beta chain) was obtained from a study of T cell responses to AZD1222 COVID-19 vaccine. Study outcomes and limitations: Spike-specific TCRs gained breadth and depth after people received two AZD1222 doses.

TCRdb keeps only in-frame clones here, not all; method: immunoSEQ multiplex PCR. Found here are about 94,000 clones, around 84% of them singletons; the top ten hold more than 3.5%. Between the trimmed V and J ends, which lost 10 bases and 0 bases, there was a span of 7 bases. Germline-derived CDR1 and CDR2 are MNHEY and SVGAGI. This CDR3 comprises 12 residues. Notes on this clone: Antigen specificity is unknown.

The source material was peripheral blood, sampled 28 days after the second AZD1222 dose. The source of this sequence is an adult who received the AZD1222 COVID-19 vaccine. The chain employs TRBV6-5 and TRBJ1-3; weak D call: TRBD1 (5 bases). Here the CDR3 DNA reads TGTGCCACCGACAGCTCTGGAAACACCATATATTTT. Amino acids: CATDSSGNTIYF.